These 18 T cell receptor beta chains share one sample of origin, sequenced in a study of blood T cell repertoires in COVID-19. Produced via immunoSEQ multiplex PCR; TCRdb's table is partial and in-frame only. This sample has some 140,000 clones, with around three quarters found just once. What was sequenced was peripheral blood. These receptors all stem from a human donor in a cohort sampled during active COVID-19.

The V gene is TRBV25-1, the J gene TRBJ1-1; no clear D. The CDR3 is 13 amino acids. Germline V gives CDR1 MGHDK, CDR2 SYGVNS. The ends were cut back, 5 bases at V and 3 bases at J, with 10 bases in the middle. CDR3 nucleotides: TGTGCCAGCAGTTCCGGAGTTTACACTGAAGCTTTCTTT. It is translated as CASSSGVYTEAFF. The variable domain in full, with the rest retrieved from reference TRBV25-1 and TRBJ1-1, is EADIYQTPRYLVIGTGKKITLECSQTMGHDKMYWYQQDPGMELHLIHYSYGVNSTEKGDLSSESTVSRIRTEHFPLTLESARPSHTSQYLCASSSGVYTEAFFGQGTRLTVV.

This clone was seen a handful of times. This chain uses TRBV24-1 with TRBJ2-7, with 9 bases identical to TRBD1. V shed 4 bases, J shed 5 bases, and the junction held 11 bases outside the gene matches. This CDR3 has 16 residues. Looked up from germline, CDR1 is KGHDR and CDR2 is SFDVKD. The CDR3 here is CATSETPGQGSHEQYF. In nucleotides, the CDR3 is TGTGCCACCAGTGAGACTCCGGGACAGGGCAGCCACGAGCAGTACTTC.

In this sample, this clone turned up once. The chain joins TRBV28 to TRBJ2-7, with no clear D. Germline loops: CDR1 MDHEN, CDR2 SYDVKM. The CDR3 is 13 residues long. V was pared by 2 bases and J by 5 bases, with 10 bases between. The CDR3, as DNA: TGTGCCAGCAGTTTACCACAATTCCACGAGCAGTACTTC. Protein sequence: CASSLPQFHEQYF.

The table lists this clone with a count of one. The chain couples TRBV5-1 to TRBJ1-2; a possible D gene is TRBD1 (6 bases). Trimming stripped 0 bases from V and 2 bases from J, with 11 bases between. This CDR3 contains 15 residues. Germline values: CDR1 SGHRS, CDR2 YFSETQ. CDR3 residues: CASSLAEGGNYGYTF. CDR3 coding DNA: TGCGCCAGCAGCTTGGCCGAAGGGGGAAACTATGGCTACACCTTC.

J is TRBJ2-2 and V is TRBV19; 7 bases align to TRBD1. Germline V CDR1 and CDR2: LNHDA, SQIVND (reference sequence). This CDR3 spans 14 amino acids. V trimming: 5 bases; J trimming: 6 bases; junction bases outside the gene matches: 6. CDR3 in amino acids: CASSDQQGSGELFF. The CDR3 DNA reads TGTGCCAGTAGTGACCAACAGGGGTCCGGGGAGCTGTTTTTT.

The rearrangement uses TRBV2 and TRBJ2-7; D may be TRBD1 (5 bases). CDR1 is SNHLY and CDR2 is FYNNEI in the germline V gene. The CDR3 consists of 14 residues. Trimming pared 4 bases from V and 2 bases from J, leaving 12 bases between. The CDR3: CASSGRTIAYEQYF. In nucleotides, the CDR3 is TGTGCCAGCAGTGGAAGGACAATCGCCTACGAGCAGTACTTC.

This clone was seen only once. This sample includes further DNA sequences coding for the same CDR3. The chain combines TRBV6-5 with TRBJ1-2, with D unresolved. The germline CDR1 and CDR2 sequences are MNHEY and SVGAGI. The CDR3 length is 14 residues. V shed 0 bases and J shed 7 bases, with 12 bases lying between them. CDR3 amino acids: CASSYSETAGGYTF. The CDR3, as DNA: TGTGCCAGCAGTTACTCCGAGACTGCGGGTGGCTACACCTTC.

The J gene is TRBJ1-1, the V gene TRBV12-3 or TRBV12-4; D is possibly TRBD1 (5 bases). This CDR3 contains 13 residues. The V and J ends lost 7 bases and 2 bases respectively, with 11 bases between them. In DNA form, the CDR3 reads TGTGCCAGCACGGGGGGATTCAACACTGAAGCTTTCTTT. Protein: CASTGGFNTEAFF.

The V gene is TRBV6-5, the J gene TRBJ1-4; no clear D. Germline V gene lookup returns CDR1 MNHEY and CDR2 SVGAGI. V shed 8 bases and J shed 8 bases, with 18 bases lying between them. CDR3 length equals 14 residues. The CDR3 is CASSEASFAEKLFF. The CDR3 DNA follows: TGTGCCAGCTCGGAGGCCTCCTTCGCCGAAAAACTGTTTTTT.

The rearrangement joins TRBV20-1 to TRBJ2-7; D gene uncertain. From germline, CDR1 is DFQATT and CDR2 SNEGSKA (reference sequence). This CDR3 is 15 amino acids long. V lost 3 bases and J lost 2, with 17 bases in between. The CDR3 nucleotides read TGCAGTGCTAGTGGGCGGAGCCTTCCCGCCTACGAGCAGTACTTC. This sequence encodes CSASGRSLPAYEQYF.

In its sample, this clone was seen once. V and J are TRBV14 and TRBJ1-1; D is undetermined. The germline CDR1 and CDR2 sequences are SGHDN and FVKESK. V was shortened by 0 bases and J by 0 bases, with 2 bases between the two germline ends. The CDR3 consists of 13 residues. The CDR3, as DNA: TGTGCCAGCAGCCAAGATATGAACACTGAAGCTTTCTTT. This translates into CASSQDMNTEAFF.

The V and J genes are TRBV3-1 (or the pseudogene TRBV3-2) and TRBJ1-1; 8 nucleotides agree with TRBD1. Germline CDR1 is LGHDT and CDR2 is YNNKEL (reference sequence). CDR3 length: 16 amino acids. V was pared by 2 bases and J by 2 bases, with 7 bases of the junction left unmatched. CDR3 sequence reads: CASSQYRTGKNTEAFF. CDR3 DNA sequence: TGTGCCAGCAGCCAATACAGGACAGGGAAAAACACTGAAGCTTTCTTT.

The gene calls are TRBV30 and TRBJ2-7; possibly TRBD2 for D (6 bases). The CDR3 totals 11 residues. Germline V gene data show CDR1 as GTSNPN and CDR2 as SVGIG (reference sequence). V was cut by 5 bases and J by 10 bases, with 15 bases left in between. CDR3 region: CAWLAGSGQYF. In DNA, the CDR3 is TGTGCCTGGTTGGCGGGGTCGGGTCAGTACTTC.

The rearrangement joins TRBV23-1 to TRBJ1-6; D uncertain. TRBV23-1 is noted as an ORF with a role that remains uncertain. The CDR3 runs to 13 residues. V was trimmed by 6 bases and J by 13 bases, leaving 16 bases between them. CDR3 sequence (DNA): TGCGCCAGCAGCCTAAAGGAGCTCCGGCCCCTCCACTTT. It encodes CASSLKELRPLHF.

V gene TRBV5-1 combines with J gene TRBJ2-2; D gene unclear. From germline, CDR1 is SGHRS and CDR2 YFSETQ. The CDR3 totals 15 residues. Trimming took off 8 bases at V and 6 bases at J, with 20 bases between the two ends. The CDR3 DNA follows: TGCGCCAGTCGATACCAAGACTCTTGGTCCGGGGAGCTGTTTTTT. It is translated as CASRYQDSWSGELFF.

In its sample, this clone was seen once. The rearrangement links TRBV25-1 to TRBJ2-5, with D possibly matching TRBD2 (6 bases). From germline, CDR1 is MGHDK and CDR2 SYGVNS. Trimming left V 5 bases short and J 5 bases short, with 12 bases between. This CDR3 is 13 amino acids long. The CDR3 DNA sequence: TGTGCCAGCAGTAGAAGGAGCGGGGAGACCCAGTACTTC. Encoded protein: CASSRRSGETQYF.

The CDR3 DNA reads as TGTGCCAGCAGCTCCTACTTAGAGGTAAGGAGCTACACCTTC. Translating gives CASSSYLEVRSYTF. The chain has TRBV5-4 and TRBJ1-2; D remains unclear. Trimming stripped 3 bases from V and 9 bases from J, with 18 bases between. The CDR3 runs 14 residues. Per germline, CDR1 SGHNT and CDR2 YYREEE (reference sequence).

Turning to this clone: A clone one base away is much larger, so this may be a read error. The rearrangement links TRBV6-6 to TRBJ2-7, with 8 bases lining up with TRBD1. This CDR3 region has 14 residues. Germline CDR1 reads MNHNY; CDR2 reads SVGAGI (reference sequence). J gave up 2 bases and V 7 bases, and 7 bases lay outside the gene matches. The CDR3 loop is CASNTGQGTYEQYF. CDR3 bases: TGTGCCAGCAACACCGGACAGGGAACCTACGAGCAGTACTTC.